The clone carrying this T cell receptor (beta chain) was seen many times. No antigen is known for it. This entry belongs to a study of metastatic and nonmetastatic thyroid tumors. The study's findings and limits: Reports indicated that malignant thyroid tumors showed significantly higher TCR beta diversity than benign nodules did, in blood and tumor.

TCRdb redid the clone calls on the PCR reads using MiXCR. In the table there are roughly 18,000 clones, roughly 27% of which are singletons. V lost 5 bases, J lost 4 bases, and 14 bases lay in between. The CDR3 length is 15 residues. The germline CDR1 and CDR2 sequences are SEHNR and FQNEAQ (reference sequence). Until they underwent thyroid surgery, no patient had received any treatment. The chain recombines TRBV7-9 with TRBJ2-2; perhaps TRBD1 as D (5 bases). The receptor comes from a male donor with papillary thyroid cancer or a benign thyroid nodule (not recorded which). Some clones in this sample may be carry-over from other donors' samples. The specimen was tumor tissue. The CDR3 is CASSINQGSTGELFF. CDR3 DNA sequence: TGTGCCAGCAGCATAAATCAGGGTTCCACCGGGGAGCTGTTTTTT.